The next 9 T cell receptor beta chains were all read from a single sample in a study of T cell repertoires in cytomegalovirus infection (dated by TCRdb to about 2019). Their recognized antigens are unknown. The sample's treatment or condition, from its label and the paper: in vitro stimulation with specific CMV peptide epitopes to enrich CMV-specific T cells. Sequencing used an Illumina HiSeq 1500. In-frame beta chains were kept once TCRdb had trimmed the public reads at Q25 with fastp and called clones with MiXCR. Entries that share a CDR3 protein sequence are merged under the most common genes and DNA. The sample records about 500,000 distinct CDR3 sequences, 30% to 35% of which are singletons. The ten biggest clones cover roughly 16% of the sample. The material sequenced was cultured PBMCs, taken from culture after CMV antigen stimulation. The receptor set was obtained from a human donor in good health (CMV status not recorded). Some clones in this sample may be carry-over from other donors' samples.

This chain joins TRBV28 and TRBJ2-1; 11 bases are a match to TRBD2. Unmatched junction bases numbered 6, after V lost 8 bases and J lost 3 bases. The V gene's germline CDR1 is MDHEN and CDR2 SYDVKM. The CDR3 is made up of 15 amino acids. CDR3 protein: CASGGLADFYNEQFF. The CDR3 DNA is TGTGCCAGCGGGGGACTAGCGGATTTCTACAATGAGCAGTTCTTC.

The chain uses TRBV4-3 and TRBJ2-7, with D unresolved. Trimming took 1 base from V and 3 from J, leaving 7 bases between them. The CDR3 has 13 amino acids. Looked up from germline, CDR1 is LGHNA and CDR2 is YSLEER. The CDR3 loop reads CASSQGHLYEQYF. The CDR3 coding sequence is TGCGCCAGCAGCCAAGGACACCTCTACGAGCAGTACTTC.

On this clonotype itself: The junction departs from germline at one end; a sequencing error may be responsible. The CDR3 DNA sequence: TGTGCCAGCAGAGAAGGGACAGGAAGCAGGGAGCAGTACTTC. Translated, it gives CASREGTGSREQYF. This chain joins TRBV6-1 and TRBJ2-7; 8 bases fit TRBD1. From germline, CDR1 is MNHNS and CDR2 SASEGT. CDR3 length equals 14 residues.

This clonotype was seen a handful of times. The rearrangement links TRBV19 to TRBJ1-5; D call uncertain. The CDR3 consists of 14 residues. Trimming took 3 bases from V and 4 from J, leaving 10 bases between them. Germline V CDR1 and CDR2: LNHDA, SQIVND (reference sequence). CDR3 residues: CASSIGGLNQPQHF. DNA for the CDR3: TGTGCCAGTAGTATCGGCGGATTGAATCAGCCCCAGCATTTT. Full variable domain (missing parts from reference TRBV19 and TRBJ1-5): DGGITQSPKYLFRKEGQNVTLSCEQNLNHDAMYWYRQDPGQGLRLIYYSQIVNDFQKGDIAEGYSVSREKKESFPLTVTSAQKNPTAFYLCASSIGGLNQPQHFGDGTRLSIL.

This rearrangement joins TRBV29-1 to TRBJ2-2; D not certain. Germline CDR1 SQVTM, CDR2 ANQGSEA. The CDR3 has 14 residues. V was trimmed by 5 bases and J by 1 base, leaving 11 bases between them. The CDR3 loop is CSVRELENTGELFF. The CDR3 coding sequence is TGCAGCGTTCGCGAACTTGAGAACACCGGGGAGCTGTTTTTT.

The chain recombines TRBV6-8 with TRBJ1-4, with D perhaps matching TRBD1 (5 bases). Per germline, CDR1 MNHGY and CDR2 SAAAGT. The length of the CDR3 is 18 residues. V lost 2 bases and J lost 0, with 16 bases in between. CDR3 DNA: TGTGCCAGCAGTTACCCATTACAGGCGACTGCAACTAATGAAAAACTGTTTTTT. Residues: CASSYPLQATATNEKLFF.

This clonotype was counted only a few times. The chain couples TRBV19 to TRBJ1-5; D gene ambiguous. Per germline, CDR1 LNHDA and CDR2 SQIVND (reference sequence). The CDR3 loop spans 17 amino acids. Between the trimmed V and J ends, which lost 3 bases and 1 base, there was a span of 16 bases. CDR3 region: CASSIRLGWESNQPQHF. The CDR3, as DNA: TGTGCCAGTAGTATTCGACTCGGTTGGGAAAGCAATCAGCCCCAGCATTTT.

Worth noting for this clonotype: At one of its ends the junction is not consistent with the germline gene, which may arise from a read error. The chain combines TRBV5-4 with TRBJ2-2; 10 bases agree with TRBD1. CDR3 length: 15 residues. CDR1 SGHNT and CDR2 YYREEE come from the germline V gene (reference sequence). In DNA form, the CDR3 reads TGTGCCAGCAGGGGGGACAGGGGTTACACCAGGGAGCTGTTTTTT. It translates to CASRGDRGYTRELFF. The variable domain in full, completed from reference TRBV5-4 and TRBJ2-2, reads ETGVTQSPTHLIKTRGQQVTLRCSSQSGHNTVSWYQQALGQGPQFIFQYYREEENGRGNFPPRFSGLQFPNYSSELNVNALELDDSALYLCASRGDRGYTRELFFGEGSRLTVL.

This sequence joins TRBV7-8 and TRBJ2-7; 7 bases agree with TRBD2. The CDR3 length is 13 residues. V was pared by 5 bases and J by 5 bases, with 6 bases of the junction left unmatched. Looked up from germline, CDR1 is SGHVS and CDR2 is FQNEAQ. CDR3 bases: TGTGCCAGCAGCCCTGGGGAGGGACACGAGCAGTACTTC. Its protein product is CASSPGEGHEQYF.